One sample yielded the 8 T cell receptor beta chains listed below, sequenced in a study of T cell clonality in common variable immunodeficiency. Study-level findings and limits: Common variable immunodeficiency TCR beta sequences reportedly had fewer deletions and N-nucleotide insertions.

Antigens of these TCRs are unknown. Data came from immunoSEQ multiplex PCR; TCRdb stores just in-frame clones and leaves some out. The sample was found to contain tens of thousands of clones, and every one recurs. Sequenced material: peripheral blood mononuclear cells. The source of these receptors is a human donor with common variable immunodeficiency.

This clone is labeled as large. The part of the CDR3 DNA that was read is TGTGCCAGCACTGACCCGAGGGGGCGCAGTGAG. Residues: CASTDPRGRSE. The whole CDR3 reads CASTDPRGRSEQFF. This chain links TRBV2 with TRBJ2-1, with 7 positions matching TRBD1. The read ends 3 residues early relative to the CDR3; the germline J gene fills the gap. The germline CDR1 and CDR2 sequences are SNHLY and FYNNEI. Trimming took 7 bases from V and 9 from J; bases not matched to a gene: 12. This CDR3 is built from 14 residues.

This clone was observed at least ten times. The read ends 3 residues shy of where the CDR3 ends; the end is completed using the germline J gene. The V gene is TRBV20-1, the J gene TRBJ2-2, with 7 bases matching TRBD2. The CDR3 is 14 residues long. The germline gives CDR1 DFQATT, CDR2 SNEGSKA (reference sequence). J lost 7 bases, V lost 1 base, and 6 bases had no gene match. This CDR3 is CSARVGGVNGELFF. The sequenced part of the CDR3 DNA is TGCAGTGCTAGAGTTGGGGGGGTCAACGGGGAG.

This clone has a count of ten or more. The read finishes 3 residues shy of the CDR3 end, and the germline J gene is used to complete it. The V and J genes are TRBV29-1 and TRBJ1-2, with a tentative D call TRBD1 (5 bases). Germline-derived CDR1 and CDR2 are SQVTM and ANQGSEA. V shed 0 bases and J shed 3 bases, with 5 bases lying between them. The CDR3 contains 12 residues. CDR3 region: CSVEDRDYGYTF. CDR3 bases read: TGCAGCGTTGAAGACAGGGACTATGGC.

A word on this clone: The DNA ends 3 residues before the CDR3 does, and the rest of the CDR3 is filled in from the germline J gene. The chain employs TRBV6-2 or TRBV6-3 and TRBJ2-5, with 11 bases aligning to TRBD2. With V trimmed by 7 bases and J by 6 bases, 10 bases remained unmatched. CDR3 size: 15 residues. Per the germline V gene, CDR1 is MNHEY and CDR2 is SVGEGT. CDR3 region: CASIFTSGGGQTQYF. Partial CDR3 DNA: TGTGCCAGCATCTTCACTAGCGGGGGTGGTCAGACC.

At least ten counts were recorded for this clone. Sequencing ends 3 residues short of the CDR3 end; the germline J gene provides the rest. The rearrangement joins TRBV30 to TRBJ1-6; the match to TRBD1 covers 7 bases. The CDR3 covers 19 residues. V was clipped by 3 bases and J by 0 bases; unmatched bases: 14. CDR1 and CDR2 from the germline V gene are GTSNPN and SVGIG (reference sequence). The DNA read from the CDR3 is TGTGCCTGGAGGGGCGATCGGGACAGCCATAGCTCCTATAATTCACCC. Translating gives CAWRGDRDSHSSYNSP. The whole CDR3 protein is CAWRGDRDSHSSYNSPLHF.

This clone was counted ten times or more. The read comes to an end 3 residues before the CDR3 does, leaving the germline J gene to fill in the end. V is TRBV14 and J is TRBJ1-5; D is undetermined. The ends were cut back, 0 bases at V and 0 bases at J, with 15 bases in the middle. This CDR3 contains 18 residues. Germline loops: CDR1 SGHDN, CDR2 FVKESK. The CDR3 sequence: CASSQEQRDNLSNQPQHF. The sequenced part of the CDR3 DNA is TGTGCCAGCAGCCAAGAACAAAGAGATAACCTTAGCAATCAGCCC.

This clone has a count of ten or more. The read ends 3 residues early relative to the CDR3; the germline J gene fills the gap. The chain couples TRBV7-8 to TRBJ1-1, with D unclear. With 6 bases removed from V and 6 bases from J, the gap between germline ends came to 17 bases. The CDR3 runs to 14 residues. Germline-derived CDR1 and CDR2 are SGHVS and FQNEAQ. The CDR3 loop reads CASRDAYRVSEAFF. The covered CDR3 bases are TGTGCCAGCAGAGACGCATACCGGGTTTCTGAA.

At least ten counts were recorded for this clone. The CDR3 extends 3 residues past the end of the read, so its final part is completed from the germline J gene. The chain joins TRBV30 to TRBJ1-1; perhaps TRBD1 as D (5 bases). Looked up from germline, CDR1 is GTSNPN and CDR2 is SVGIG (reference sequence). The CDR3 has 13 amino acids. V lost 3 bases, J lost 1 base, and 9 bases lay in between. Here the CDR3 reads CAWSPQGNTEAFF. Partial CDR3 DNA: TGTGCCTGGAGCCCGCAGGGGAACACTGAA.